Only a few counts were recorded for the clone carrying this T cell receptor beta chain. Its antigen remains unknown. Extracted total RNA amounted to at least 5 micrograms for each sample. Primed by a sample-barcoded 5' primer and a J-beta primer mix, a second PCR proceeded for 7 to 11 cycles. Every sample gave at least 2.5 million paired-end reads containing CDR3. Via MiXCR, TCRdb re-called the 5' RACE reads, giving one row per CDR3 protein. The sample records 500,000 to 700,000 distinct CDR3 sequences, less than 35% being singletons. The record originates from a study of blood T cells in healthy people across ages. The CDR3 runs 14 residues. V lost 8 bases to trimming and J lost 2 bases, with 15 bases between them. CDR1 MNHEY and CDR2 SMNVEV come from the germline V gene (reference sequence). Study results and limitations: Comparison with aged donors showed that long-lived donors had more naive CD4+ cells and higher diversity. TCR beta diversity was tightly associated with the proportion of naive T cells.

The rearrangement links TRBV27 to TRBJ1-2, with no clear D. The sequenced sample was blood. This sequence was found in a woman older than 75 in good health. This CDR3 reads CASRTRASNYGYTF. In DNA, the CDR3 is TGTGCCAGCCGAACCCGGGCTTCGAACTATGGCTACACCTTC.